This T cell receptor (beta chain) was found in a study of cytomegalovirus exposure and HLA in healthy donors. Study-level background: Ancestry clustering placed more than 80% of roughly 400 genotyped donors in the Caucasian-associated cluster.

Points from the study as a whole: Only CMV serostatus was available as immune exposure information.

The ends lost 0 bases at V and 3 bases at J; junction bases unmatched: 9. The CDR3 consists of 18 residues. Germline values: CDR1 LNHNV, CDR2 YYDKDF (reference sequence). This clone was observed a handful of times. As yet, its antigen is unknown. A multiplex PCR was run with 60 Vbeta primers and 13 Jbeta primers. Authors' data handling: Among the unique TCR beta chains that a later analysis counted, 70 million to 85 million in all, about 10 million were shared. Repertoires were generated with immunoSEQ multiplex PCR, while TCRdb's copy carries only in-frame clones and drops some. The V and J calls and clone size come from that table; D and trimming were worked out from the DNA. Among about 130,000 clones, 75% to 90% were seen once, and the ten largest hold just over 2.5%. Likely unrecorded immune exposures existed in these nominally healthy donors.

V and J are TRBV15 and TRBJ2-2; 8 bases match TRBD1. Sequencing used PBMCs. This receptor was identified in a man aged 25-45 years in good health and CMV-seronegative. The CDR3 sequence: CATSRDRLGQVYTGELFF. The CDR3 bases are TGTGCCACCAGCAGAGATCGATTGGGACAGGTGTACACCGGGGAGCTGTTTTTT. Full variable domain (remainder filled in from reference TRBV15 and TRBJ2-2): DAMVIQNPRYQVTQFGKPVTLSCSQTLNHNVMYWYQQKSSQAPKLLFHYYDKDFNNEADTPDNFQSRRPNTSFCFLDIRSPGLGDTAMYLCATSRDRLGQVYTGELFFGEGSRLTVL.